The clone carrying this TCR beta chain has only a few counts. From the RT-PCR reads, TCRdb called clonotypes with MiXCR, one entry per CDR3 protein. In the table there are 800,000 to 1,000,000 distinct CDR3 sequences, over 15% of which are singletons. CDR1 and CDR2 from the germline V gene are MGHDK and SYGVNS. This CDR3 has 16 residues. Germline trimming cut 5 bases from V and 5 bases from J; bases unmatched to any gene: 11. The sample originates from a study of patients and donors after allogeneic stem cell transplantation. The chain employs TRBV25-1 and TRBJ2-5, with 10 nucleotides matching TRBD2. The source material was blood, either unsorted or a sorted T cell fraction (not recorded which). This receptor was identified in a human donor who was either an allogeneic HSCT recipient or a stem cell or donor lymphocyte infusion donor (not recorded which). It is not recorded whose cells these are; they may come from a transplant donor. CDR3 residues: CASSPSFQAGGETQYF. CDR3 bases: TGTGCCAGCAGTCCCTCCTTTCAAGCGGGGGGGGAGACCCAGTACTTC.